The 11 T cell receptor beta chains below come from one sample, sequenced in a study of T cell changes during pregnancy in multiple sclerosis. Assay: immunoSEQ multiplex PCR; the TCRdb copy retains only in-frame clones and omits some. The profile covers fewer than 25,000 clones, with 86% appearing a single time and roughly 5% taken by the ten largest. The material sequenced was CD8+ T cells from peripheral blood mononuclear cells, taken in the third trimester of pregnancy. The source is a female donor in good health, enrolled as a control in a pregnancy study.

The gene calls are TRBV27 and TRBJ2-1; tentatively, D is TRBD2 (7 bases). This CDR3 has 15 amino acids. The germline V gene has CDR1 MNHEY and CDR2 SMNVEV (reference sequence). With 6 bases removed from V and 7 bases from J, the gap between germline ends came to 19 bases. CDR3 in DNA: TGTGCCAGCAGCCCTCTAGGGGGGGTCCAAAATGAGCAGTTCTTC. Translating it yields CASSPLGGVQNEQFF.

There are a few counts of this clone. The CDR3 coding sequence is TGTGCCAGCAGCTTTAGCCCGGCGGCCCTCCACTTT. Residues: CASSFSPAALHF. The V gene is TRBV7-9, the J gene TRBJ1-6, with D unclear. V gave up 3 bases and J gave up 14 bases, with 11 bases separating them. Per the germline V gene, CDR1 is SEHNR and CDR2 is FQNEAQ (reference sequence). This CDR3 comprises 12 residues.

This clone was recorded once. The J gene is TRBJ2-3, the V gene TRBV5-1; D gene uncertain. V dropped 4 bases and J dropped 3 bases, with 9 bases sitting between them. The CDR3 extends over 13 amino acids. Germline V CDR1 and CDR2: SGHRS, YFSETQ. This chain's CDR3 is CASSPTYTDTQYF. The CDR3 bases are TGCGCCAGCAGCCCGACTTATACAGATACGCAGTATTTT.

This clone showed up just once. The J gene is TRBJ2-3, the V gene TRBV14; no firm D call. From germline, CDR1 is SGHDN and CDR2 FVKESK. Trimming took 0 bases from V and 2 from J, leaving 9 bases between them. The CDR3 length is 15 residues. The CDR3 reads CASSQDQSITDTQYF. DNA for the CDR3: TGTGCCAGCAGCCAAGATCAGTCGATCACAGATACGCAGTATTTT.

The gene calls are TRBV28 and TRBJ1-1; 8 nucleotides agree with TRBD1. This CDR3 spans 13 amino acids. In germline, CDR1 is MDHEN, CDR2 SYDVKM. Trimming took 6 bases from V and 6 from J; bases not matched to a gene: 6. The CDR3 nucleotides are TGTGCCAGCAGCCCGGGACAGGTGCCTGAAGCTTTCTTT. Encoded protein: CASSPGQVPEAFF.

The rearrangement links TRBV4-3 to TRBJ2-2; D possibly corresponds to TRBD1 (5 bases). Germline CDR1 reads LGHNA; CDR2 reads YSLEER. CDR3 length: 18 residues. Trimming cost V 0 bases and J 0 bases, with 14 bases left between them. The CDR3 reads CASSQDVGPASNTGELFF. The CDR3 nucleotides read TGCGCCAGCAGCCAAGATGTGGGGCCTGCTTCGAACACCGGGGAGCTGTTTTTT.

V is TRBV10-3 and J is TRBJ1-2; 7 bases match TRBD1. The CDR3 contains 12 residues. Germline-derived CDR1 and CDR2 are ENHRY and SYGVKD. Unmatched junction bases numbered 4, after V lost 4 bases and J lost 8 bases. Written as DNA, the CDR3 is TGTGCCATCAGTGCCTCAGGGGGGGGCTACACCTTC. Residues: CAISASGGGYTF.

Note on this clone: This same CDR3 is encoded by further DNA sequences in the sample. The chain couples TRBV5-1 to TRBJ1-1; 9 bases align to TRBD1. The CDR3 sequence is 16 residues long. The J segment lost 4 bases and the V segment lost 4 bases, leaving 11 bases of the junction unmatched. Germline assignment: CDR1 SGHRS and CDR2 YFSETQ. Here the CDR3 DNA reads TGCGCCAGCAGCACAAGACCGGACAGGGGAAGCACTGAAGCTTTCTTT. Translated: CASSTRPDRGSTEAFF.

CDR3 bases: TGCGCCAGCAGCCAAGAAGGCGGGACCTACGAGCAGTACTTC. The encoded protein is CASSQEGGTYEQYF. The chain uses TRBV4-3 and TRBJ2-7, with D possibly being TRBD2 (6 bases). Trimming stripped 0 bases from V and 2 bases from J, with 8 bases between. Germline values: CDR1 LGHNA, CDR2 YSLEER. This CDR3 contains 14 residues.

The V gene is TRBV4-1, the J gene TRBJ2-5; D perhaps matches TRBD2 (5 bases). Germline CDR1 and CDR2: MGHRA and YSYEKL. The V and J ends lost 4 bases and 5 bases respectively, with 14 bases between them. The CDR3 consists of 14 residues. The CDR3 bases are TGCGCCAGCAGCCCGGAGGCGCGAGGGGAGACCCAGTACTTC. This gives the protein CASSPEARGETQYF.

The J gene is TRBJ2-1, the V gene TRBV4-3, with TRBD2 identical over 10 bases. CDR1 LGHNA and CDR2 YSLEER come from the germline V gene. V shed 1 base, J shed 4 bases, and the junction held 4 bases outside the gene matches. This CDR3 contains 16 residues. CDR3 loop: CASSQASGGGYNEQFF. The CDR3 DNA reads TGCGCCAGCAGCCAAGCGAGCGGGGGGGGGTACAATGAGCAGTTCTTC.